The clone carrying this TCR beta chain was found a few times. Antigen unknown. The record originates from a study of T-cell memory formation after mild COVID-19. Study information: Largely, the TCR clusters proved donor specific. General study results and limits: The SARS-CoV-2 specificity of second-wave clones reaching peak at day 37 remained unverified. Contracting CD8+ clones were enriched in EMRA, CD4+ mainly in CM and EM.

Using constant-segment primers, 5'RACE produced TCR alpha and TCR beta cDNA libraries carrying sample barcodes and UMIs. TCRdb used MiXCR to reprocess the 5' RACE reads, holding one entry per CDR3 protein. Here the sample spans about 320,000 distinct CDR3 sequences, 14% being singletons. The CDR3 runs 15 residues. Germline CDR1 and CDR2: SGDLS and YYNGEE. V lost 1 base, J lost 6 bases, and 13 bases lay in between. Sequenced material: PBMCs or a T cell subset sorted from them (not recorded which). The receptor's source is a man between 18 and 29 years old who had mild COVID-19 (a few samples of this study predate the infection). Cell type and time point are not known. V and J are TRBV9 and TRBJ2-2; D unresolved. Here the CDR3 reads CASSVFGSPSGELFF. The CDR3 region has the DNA TGTGCCAGCAGCGTATTTGGCTCGCCATCCGGGGAGCTGTTTTTT.